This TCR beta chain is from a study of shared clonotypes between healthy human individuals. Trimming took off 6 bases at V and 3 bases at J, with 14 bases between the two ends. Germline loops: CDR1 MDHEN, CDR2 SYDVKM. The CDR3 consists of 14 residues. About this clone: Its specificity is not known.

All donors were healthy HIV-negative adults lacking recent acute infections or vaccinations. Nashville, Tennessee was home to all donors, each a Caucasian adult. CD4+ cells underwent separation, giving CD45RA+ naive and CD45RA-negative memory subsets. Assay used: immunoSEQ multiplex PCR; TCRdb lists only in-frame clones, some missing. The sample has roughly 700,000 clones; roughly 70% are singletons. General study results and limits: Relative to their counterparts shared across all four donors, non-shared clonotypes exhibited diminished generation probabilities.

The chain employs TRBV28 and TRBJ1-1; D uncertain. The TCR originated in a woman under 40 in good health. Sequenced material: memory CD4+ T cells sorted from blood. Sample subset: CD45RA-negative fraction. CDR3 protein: CASRRLDVYTEAFF. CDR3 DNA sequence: TGTGCCAGCAGGAGGTTGGATGTTTACACTGAAGCTTTCTTT.